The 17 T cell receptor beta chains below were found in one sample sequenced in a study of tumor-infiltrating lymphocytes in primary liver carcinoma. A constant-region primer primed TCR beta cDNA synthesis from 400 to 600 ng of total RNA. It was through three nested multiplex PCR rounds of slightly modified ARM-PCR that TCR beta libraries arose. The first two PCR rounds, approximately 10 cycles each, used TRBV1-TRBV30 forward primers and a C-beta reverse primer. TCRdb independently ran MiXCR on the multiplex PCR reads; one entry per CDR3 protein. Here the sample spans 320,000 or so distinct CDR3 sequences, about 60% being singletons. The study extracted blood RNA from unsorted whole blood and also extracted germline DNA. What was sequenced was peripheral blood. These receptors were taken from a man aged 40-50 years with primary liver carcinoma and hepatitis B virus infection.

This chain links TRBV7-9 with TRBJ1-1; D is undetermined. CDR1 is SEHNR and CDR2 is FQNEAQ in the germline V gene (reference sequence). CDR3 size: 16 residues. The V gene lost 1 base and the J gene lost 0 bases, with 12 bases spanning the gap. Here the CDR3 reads CASSLGLGSLNTEAFF. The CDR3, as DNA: TGTGCCAGCAGCTTAGGTTTAGGATCGTTGAACACTGAAGCTTTCTTT.

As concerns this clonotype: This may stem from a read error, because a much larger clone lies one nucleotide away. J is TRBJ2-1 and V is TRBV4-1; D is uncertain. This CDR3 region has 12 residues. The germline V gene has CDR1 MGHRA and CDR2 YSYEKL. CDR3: CASSQVPNEQLF. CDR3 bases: TGCGCCAGCAGCCAAGTCCCCAATGAGCAGCTCTTC.

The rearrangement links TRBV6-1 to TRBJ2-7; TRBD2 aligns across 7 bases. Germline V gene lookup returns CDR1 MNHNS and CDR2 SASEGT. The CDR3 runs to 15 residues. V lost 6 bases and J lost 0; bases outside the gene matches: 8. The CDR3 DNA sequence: TGTGCCAGCAGGGGACTATCGGGAAGCTCCTACGAGCAGTACTTC. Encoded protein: CASRGLSGSSYEQYF.

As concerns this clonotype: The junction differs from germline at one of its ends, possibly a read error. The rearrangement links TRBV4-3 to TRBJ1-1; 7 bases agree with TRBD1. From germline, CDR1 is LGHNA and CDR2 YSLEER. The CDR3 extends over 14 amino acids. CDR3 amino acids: CASSQVRGNIEAFF. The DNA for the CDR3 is TGTGCCAGCAGCCAGGTCAGGGGGAACATTGAAGCTTTCTTT.

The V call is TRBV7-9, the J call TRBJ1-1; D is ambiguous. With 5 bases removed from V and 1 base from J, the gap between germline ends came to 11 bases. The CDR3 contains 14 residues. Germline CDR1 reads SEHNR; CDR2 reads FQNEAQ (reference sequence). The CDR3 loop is CASSLLTGNTEAFF. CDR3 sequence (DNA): TGTGCCAGCAGCCTCCTAACCGGGAACACTGAAGCTTTCTTT. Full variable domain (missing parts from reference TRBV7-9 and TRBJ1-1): DTGVSQNPRHKITKRGQNVTFRCDPISEHNRLYWYRQTLGQGPEFLTYFQNEAQLEKSRLLSDRFSAERPKGSFSTLEIQRTEQGDSAMYLCASSLLTGNTEAFFGQGTRLTVV.

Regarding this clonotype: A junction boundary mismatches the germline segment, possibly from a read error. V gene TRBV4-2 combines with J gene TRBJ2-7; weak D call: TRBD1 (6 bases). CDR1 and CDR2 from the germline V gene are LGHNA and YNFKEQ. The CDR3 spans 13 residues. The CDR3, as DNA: TGTGACAGCAGCGAGAACAGGGCAGGCGAGCAGTACTTC. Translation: CDSSENRAGEQYF.

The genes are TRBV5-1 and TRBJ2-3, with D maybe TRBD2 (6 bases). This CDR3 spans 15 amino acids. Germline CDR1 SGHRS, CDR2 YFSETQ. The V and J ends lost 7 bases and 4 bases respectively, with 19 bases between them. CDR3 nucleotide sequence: TGCGCCAGCGCCGAAGGAGGGCGAGGGTCAGATACGCAGTATTTT. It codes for CASAEGGRGSDTQYF.

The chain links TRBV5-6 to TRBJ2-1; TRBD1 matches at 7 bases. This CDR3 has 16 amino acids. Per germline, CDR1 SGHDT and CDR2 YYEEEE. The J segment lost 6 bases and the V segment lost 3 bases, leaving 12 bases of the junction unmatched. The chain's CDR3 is CASSSILRDSGNEQFF. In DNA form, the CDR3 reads TGTGCCAGCAGCTCAATCTTACGGGACAGTGGCAATGAGCAGTTCTTC. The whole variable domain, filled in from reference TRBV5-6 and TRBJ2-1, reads DAGVTQSPTHLIKTRGQQVTLRCSPKSGHDTVSWYQQALGQGPQFIFQYYEEEERQRGNFPDRFSGHQFPNYSSELNVNALLLGDSALYLCASSSILRDSGNEQFFGPGTRLTVL.

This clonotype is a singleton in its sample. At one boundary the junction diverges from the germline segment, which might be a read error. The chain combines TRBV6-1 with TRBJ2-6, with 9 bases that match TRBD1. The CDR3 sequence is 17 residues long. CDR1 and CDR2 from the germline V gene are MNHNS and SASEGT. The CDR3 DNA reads TGTGTCAGCAGTGCCCGGGACAGGGAGTATGGGGCCAACGTCCTGACTTTC. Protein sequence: CVSSARDREYGANVLTF.

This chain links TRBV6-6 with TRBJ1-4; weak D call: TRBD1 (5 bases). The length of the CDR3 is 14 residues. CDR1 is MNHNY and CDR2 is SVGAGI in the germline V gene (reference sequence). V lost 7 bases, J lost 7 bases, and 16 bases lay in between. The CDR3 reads CASNYVGGGEKLFF. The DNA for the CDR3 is TGTGCCAGCAACTACGTGGGGGGAGGTGAAAAACTGTTTTTT.

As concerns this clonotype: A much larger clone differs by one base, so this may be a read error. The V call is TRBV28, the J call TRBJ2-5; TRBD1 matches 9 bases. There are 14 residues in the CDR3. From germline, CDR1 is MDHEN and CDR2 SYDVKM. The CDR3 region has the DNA TGTGTCAGCAGCCTCCTGGGACAGGGAGAGACCCAGTACTTC. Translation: CVSSLLGQGETQYF.

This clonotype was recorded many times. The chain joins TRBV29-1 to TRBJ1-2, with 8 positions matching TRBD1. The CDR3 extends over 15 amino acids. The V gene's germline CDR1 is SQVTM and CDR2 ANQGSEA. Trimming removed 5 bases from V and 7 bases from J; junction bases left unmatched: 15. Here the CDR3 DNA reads TGCAGCGTTCTTGGGGACAGGTTCCCCTCTGGTGGCTACACCTTC. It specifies CSVLGDRFPSGGYTF.

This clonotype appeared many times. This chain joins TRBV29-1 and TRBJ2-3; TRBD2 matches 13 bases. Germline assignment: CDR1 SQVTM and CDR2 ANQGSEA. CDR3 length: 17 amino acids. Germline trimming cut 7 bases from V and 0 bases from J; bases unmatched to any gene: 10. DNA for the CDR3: TGCAGCGGGGGAGGACTAGCGGGAGCTTTTAGCACAGATACGCAGTATTTT. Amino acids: CSGGGLAGAFSTDTQYF.

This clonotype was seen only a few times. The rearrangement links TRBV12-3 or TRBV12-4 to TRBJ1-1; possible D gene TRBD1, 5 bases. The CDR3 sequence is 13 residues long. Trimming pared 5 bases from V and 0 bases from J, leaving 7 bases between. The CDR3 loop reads CASSPQVNTEAFF. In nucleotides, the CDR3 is TGTGCCAGCAGTCCACAGGTGAACACTGAAGCTTTCTTT.

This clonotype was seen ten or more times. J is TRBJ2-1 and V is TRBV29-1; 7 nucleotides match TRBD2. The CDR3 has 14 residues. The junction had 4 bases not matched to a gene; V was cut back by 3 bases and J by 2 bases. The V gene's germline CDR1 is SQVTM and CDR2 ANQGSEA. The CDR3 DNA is TGCAGCGTTGATCGAGCGGGGACCTACAATGAGCAGTTCTTC. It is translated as CSVDRAGTYNEQFF.

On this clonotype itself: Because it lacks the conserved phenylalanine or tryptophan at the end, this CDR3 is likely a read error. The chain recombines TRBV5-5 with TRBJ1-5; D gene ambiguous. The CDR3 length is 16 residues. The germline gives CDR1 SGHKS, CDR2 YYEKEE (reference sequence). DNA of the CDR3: TGTGCCAGCAGCTTGGATCCTTACTATAGCATTCAGCCCCAGCATTCT. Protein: CASSLDPYYSIQPQHS.

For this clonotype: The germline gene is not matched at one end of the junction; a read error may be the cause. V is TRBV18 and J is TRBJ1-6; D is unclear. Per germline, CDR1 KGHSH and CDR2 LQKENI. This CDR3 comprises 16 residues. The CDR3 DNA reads TGTGCCATCTCACCCCCCAGCCGGGGAAGCAATTCACCCCTCCACTTT. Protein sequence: CAISPPSRGSNSPLHF. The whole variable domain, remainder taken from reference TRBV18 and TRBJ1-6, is NAGVMQNPRHLVRRRGQEARLRCSPMKGHSHVYWYRQLPEEGLKFMVYLQKENIIDESGMPKERFSAEFPKEGPSILRIQQVVRGDSAAYFCAISPPSRGSNSPLHFGNGTRLTVT.